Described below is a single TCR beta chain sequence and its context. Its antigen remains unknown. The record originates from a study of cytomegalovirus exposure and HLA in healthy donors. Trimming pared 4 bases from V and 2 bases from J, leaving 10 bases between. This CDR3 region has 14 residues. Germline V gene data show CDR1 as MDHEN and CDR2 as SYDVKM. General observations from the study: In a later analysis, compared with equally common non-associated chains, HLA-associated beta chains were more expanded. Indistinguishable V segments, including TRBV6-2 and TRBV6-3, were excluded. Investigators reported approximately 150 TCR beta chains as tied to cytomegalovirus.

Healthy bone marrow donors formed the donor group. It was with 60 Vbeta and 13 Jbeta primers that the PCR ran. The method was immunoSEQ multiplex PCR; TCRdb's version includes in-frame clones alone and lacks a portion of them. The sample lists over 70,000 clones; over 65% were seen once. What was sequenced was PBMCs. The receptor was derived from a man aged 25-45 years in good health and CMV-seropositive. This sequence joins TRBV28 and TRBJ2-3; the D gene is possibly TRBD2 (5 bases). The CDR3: CASSSSSATDTQYF. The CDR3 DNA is TGTGCCAGCAGTTCAAGTAGCGCCACAGATACGCAGTATTTT.